This TCR beta chain was identified in a study of T cells in Graves' hyperthyroidism and ophthalmopathy. This clonotype was picked up many times. RNA transcripts served as the template for amplifying TCR beta CDR3 regions. A first-round RT-PCR of the TCR CDR3 used the HTBI primer set. TCRdb redid the calling of the multiplex PCR reads with MiXCR, one entry per CDR3 protein. Of 300,000 to 450,000 distinct CDR3 sequences in the sample, more than 12% were seen once. The CDR3 covers 15 residues. V trimming: 10 bases; J trimming: 2 bases; junction bases outside the gene matches: 10. Germline lookup yields CDR1 MDHEN and CDR2 SYDVKM.

The V call is TRBV28, the J call TRBJ2-3, with 9 bases identical to TRBD2. The receptor comes from a woman younger than 45 with Graves' ophthalmopathy. The specimen was blood. The CDR3 region is CATARGGRNTDTQYF. The CDR3 DNA reads as TGTGCCACGGCGCGGGGGGGACGGAACACAGATACGCAGTATTTT. Based on the CDR3 plus reference TRBV28 and TRBJ2-3, the full variable domain is DVKVTQSSRYLVKRTGEKVFLECVQDMDHENMFWYRQDPGLGLRLIYFSYDVKMKEKGDIPEGYSVSREKKERFSLILESASTNQTSMYLCATARGGRNTDTQYFGPGTRLTVL.